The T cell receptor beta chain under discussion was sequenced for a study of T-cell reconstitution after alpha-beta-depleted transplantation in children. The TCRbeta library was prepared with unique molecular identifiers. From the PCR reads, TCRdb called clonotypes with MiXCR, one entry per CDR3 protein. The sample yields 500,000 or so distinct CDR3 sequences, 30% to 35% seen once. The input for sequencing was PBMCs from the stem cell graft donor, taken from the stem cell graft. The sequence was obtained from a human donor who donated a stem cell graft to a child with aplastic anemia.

The CDR3 DNA reads TGTGCCAGTAGTATCGTCAACCTTGGAGGATCCTACGAGCAGTACTTC. Translated: CASSIVNLGGSYEQYF. The chain has TRBV19 and TRBJ2-7; D possibly corresponds to TRBD2 (5 bases). V was clipped by 3 bases and J by 1 base, with 16 bases between them. This CDR3 contains 16 residues. CDR1 and CDR2 from the germline V gene are LNHDA and SQIVND (reference sequence).